This TCR beta chain originates from a study of early T cells in non-severe SARS-CoV-2 infection. Study summary: Sequencing was performed on bulk RNA from unsorted whole blood, leaving chains unpaired. Study conclusions and caveats: Database matching using VDJdb favored anti-spike CD8 responses, with private and CD4 specificities left missing.

This clonotype was seen more than once but under ten times. The target antigen is unknown. Individual cDNA molecules carried attached unique molecular identifiers. In TCRdb, the 5' RACE reads were re-called with MiXCR into one record per CDR3 protein. The table has about 92,000 distinct CDR3 sequences, roughly 17% seen once. Germline V gene sequence: CDR1 DFQATT, CDR2 SNEGSKA (reference sequence). V gave up 4 bases and J gave up 0 bases, with 8 bases separating them. The CDR3 spans 13 residues. This chain connects TRBV20-1 to TRBJ2-3; D might be TRBD2 (6 bases). The source of this sequence is an adult who was a healthcare worker with PCR-confirmed SARS-CoV-2 infection or an uninfected control (not recorded which). Sequenced sample: whole blood. The CDR3 spells CSAKSGSTDTQYF. The CDR3 nucleotides are TGCAGTGCTAAGAGCGGGAGCACAGATACGCAGTATTTT.